Presented here are 13 T cell receptor beta chains from one specimen sequenced in a study of CD8 T cells in Susac syndrome (dated by TCRdb to about 2019). The method behind the library was the immunoSEQ multiplex PCR assay. RNA was extracted with the RNeasy kit and roughly 0.5 to 1 ug was reverse transcribed using random hexamers. TCRdb redid the processing of the public reads, applying fastp at Q25 and MiXCR, and retained in-frame beta chains. CDR3 protein duplicates are merged, each entry listing the most common genes and DNA. This sample lists about 160,000 distinct CDR3 sequences; about 93% were detected once. About 0.14% of the sample comes from the top ten. The specimen sequenced was CD4+ T cells from PBMCs. The receptors stem from a human donor in good health.

This clonotype was seen just once. The chain joins TRBV6-2 or TRBV6-3 to TRBJ2-7, with D tentatively TRBD2 (6 bases). The germline gives CDR1 MNHEY, CDR2 SVGEGT. The CDR3 runs 14 residues. Trimming removed 5 bases from V and 2 bases from J, with 13 bases in between. This CDR3 reads CASSAPGGTYEQYF. The CDR3 nucleotides are TGTGCCAGCAGTGCTCCCGGGGGAACCTACGAGCAGTACTTC.

This clonotype was seen just once. V is TRBV3-1 and J is TRBJ2-7; possible D gene TRBD2, 5 bases. CDR1 is LGHDT and CDR2 is YNNKEL in the germline V gene (reference sequence). Trimming took 6 bases from V and 6 from J, leaving 15 bases between them. The CDR3 is 13 amino acids. The CDR3 here is CASRPSSGSEQYF. CDR3 DNA: TGTGCCAGCAGGCCTAGCTCGGGAAGCGAGCAGTACTTC.

CDR3 protein: CASSQTGGQGGQPQHF. The CDR3, as DNA: TGTGCCAGCAGCCAGACCGGGGGACAGGGCGGGCAGCCCCAGCATTTT. This chain joins TRBV3-1 and TRBJ1-5, with 9 bases aligning to TRBD1. The CDR3 length is 16 residues. Germline V CDR1 and CDR2: LGHDT, YNNKEL (reference sequence). V lost 3 bases to trimming and J lost 7 bases; unmatched junction nucleotides: 10.

This clonotype was found once. This chain joins TRBV9 and TRBJ2-3; D call uncertain. Looked up from germline, CDR1 is SGDLS and CDR2 is YYNGEE. CDR3 size: 12 residues. The germline V and J ends were trimmed by 0 bases and 5 bases, with 4 bases remaining between them. The CDR3 DNA is TGTGCCAGCAGCGTAGGAATAGATACGCAGTATTTT. Amino acids: CASSVGIDTQYF.

This chain links TRBV12-3 or TRBV12-4 with TRBJ2-1; 8 bases fit TRBD2. V was clipped by 3 bases and J by 7 bases; unmatched bases: 5. The CDR3 contains 14 residues. DNA of the CDR3: TGTGCCAGCAGTTTTAGCGGGGTATTAAATGAGCAGTTCTTC. This encodes CASSFSGVLNEQFF.

This clonotype came up a few times. In DNA form, the CDR3 reads TGTGCCAGCTCACCGGGCGCAGGCGGAAACACCATATATTTT. It encodes CASSPGAGGNTIYF. The V and J genes are TRBV18 and TRBJ1-3; D remains ambiguous. CDR3 length: 14 residues. Germline V gene lookup returns CDR1 KGHSH and CDR2 LQKENI. V was cut by 3 bases and J by 4 bases, with 10 bases left in between.

The chain links TRBV6-2 or TRBV6-3 to TRBJ2-7; no clear D. Germline loops: CDR1 MNHEY, CDR2 SVGEGT. CDR3 length: 11 amino acids. Trimming shortened V by 4 bases and J by 4 bases, and 5 bases separated the two germline ends. CDR3 sequence (DNA): TGTGCCAGCAGTTTACAGTACGAGCAGTACTTC. Protein: CASSLQYEQYF.

The J gene is TRBJ2-7, the V gene TRBV13, with unresolved D. This CDR3 spans 15 amino acids. The ends were cut back, 0 bases at V and 3 bases at J, with 12 bases in the middle. Per the germline V gene, CDR1 is PRHDT and CDR2 is FYEKMQ (reference sequence). The chain's CDR3 is CASSLGDGLLYEQYF. The CDR3 DNA is TGTGCCAGCAGCTTAGGCGACGGTTTGCTCTACGAGCAGTACTTC.

This clonotype was counted a single time. The chain combines TRBV27 with TRBJ2-2; 9 bases agree with TRBD1. Per germline, CDR1 MNHEY and CDR2 SMNVEV (reference sequence). The CDR3 extends over 17 amino acids. Losses at the gene ends were 3 bases for V and 1 base for J; bases not matched to a gene: 6. CDR3 bases: TGTGCCAGCAGTTTGGTCGGGGGACAGGGGAACACCGGGGAGCTGTTTTTT. Translated, it gives CASSLVGGQGNTGELFF.

V is TRBV24-1 and J is TRBJ1-2; D gene uncertain. The germline V gene has CDR1 KGHDR and CDR2 SFDVKD. The CDR3 totals 11 residues. The V end was cut by 4 bases, the J end by 3 bases, with 2 bases between. CDR3 coding DNA: TGTGCCACCAGTGACTACTATGGCTACACCTTC. Its translation is CATSDYYGYTF.

J is TRBJ1-2 and V is TRBV6-5; 9 bases match TRBD1. There are 15 residues in the CDR3. J lost 6 bases, V lost 8 bases, and 13 bases had no gene match. From germline, CDR1 is MNHEY and CDR2 SVGAGI. The DNA of the CDR3 is TGTGCCAGCGTCGATACAGGGGGCAGGAAAGATGGCTACACCTTC. The encoded protein is CASVDTGGRKDGYTF.

The chain employs TRBV28 and TRBJ1-1; possibly TRBD1 for D (5 bases). Trimming removed 0 bases at V and 1 base at J, with 9 bases between. Germline V gene data show CDR1 as MDHEN and CDR2 as SYDVKM. The CDR3 spans 15 residues. CDR3: CASSLWDITNTEAFF. DNA of the CDR3: TGTGCCAGCAGTTTATGGGACATTACGAACACTGAAGCTTTCTTT. Complete variable domain (other parts from reference TRBV28 and TRBJ1-1): DVKVTQSSRYLVKRTGEKVFLECVQDMDHENMFWYRQDPGLGLRLIYFSYDVKMKEKGDIPEGYSVSREKKERFSLILESASTNQTSMYLCASSLWDITNTEAFFGQGTRLTVV.

Here the CDR3 reads CASSLAGDRAFF. CDR3 nucleotides: TGTGCCAGCAGCTTAGCGGGGGACCGAGCTTTCTTT. This sequence joins TRBV7-2 and TRBJ1-1; TRBD1 is a possible D gene (5 bases). Germline-derived CDR1 and CDR2 are SGHTA and FQGNSA. CDR3 length: 12 residues. Trimming pared 0 bases from V and 10 bases from J, leaving 9 bases between.